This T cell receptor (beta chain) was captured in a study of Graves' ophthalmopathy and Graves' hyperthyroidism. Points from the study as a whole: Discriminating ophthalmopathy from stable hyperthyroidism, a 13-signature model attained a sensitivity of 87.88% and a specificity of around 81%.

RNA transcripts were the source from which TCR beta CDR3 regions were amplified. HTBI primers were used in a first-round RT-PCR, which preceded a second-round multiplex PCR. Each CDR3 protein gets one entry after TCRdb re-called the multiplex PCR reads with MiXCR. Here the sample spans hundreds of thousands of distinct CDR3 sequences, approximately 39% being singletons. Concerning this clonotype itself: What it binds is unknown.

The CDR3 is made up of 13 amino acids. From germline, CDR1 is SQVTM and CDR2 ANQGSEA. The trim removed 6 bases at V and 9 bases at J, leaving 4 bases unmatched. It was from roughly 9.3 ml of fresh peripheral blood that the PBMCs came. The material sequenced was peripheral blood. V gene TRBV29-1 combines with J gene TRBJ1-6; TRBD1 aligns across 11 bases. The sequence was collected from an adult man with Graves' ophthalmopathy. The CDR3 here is CSVTGTGGSPLHF. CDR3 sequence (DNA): TGCAGCGTCACCGGGACAGGGGGTTCACCCCTCCACTTT.